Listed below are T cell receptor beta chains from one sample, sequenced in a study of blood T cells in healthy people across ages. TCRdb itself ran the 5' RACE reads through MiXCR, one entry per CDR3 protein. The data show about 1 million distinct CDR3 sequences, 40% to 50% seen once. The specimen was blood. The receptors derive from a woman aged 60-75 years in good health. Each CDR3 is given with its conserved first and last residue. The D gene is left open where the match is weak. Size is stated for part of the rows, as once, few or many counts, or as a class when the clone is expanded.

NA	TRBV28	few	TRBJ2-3	TGTGCCAGCAGCCAGGGACTGTCCAGGGCAGATACGCAGTATTTT	CASSQGLSRADTQYF
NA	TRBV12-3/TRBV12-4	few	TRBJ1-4	TGTGCCAGCAAAGTCAGGGGAGGTAATGAAAAACTGTTTTTT	CASKVRGGNEKLFF
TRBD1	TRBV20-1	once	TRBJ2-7	TGCAGTGCTAGACTCCCGGACAGGGGAGGGGAGCAGTACTTC	CSARLPDRGGEQYF
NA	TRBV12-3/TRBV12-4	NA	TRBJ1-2	TGTGCCAGCAGCCCCACCCTCCAGGGAGGCTATGGCTACACCTTC	CASSPTLQGGYGYTF
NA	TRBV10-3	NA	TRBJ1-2	TGTGCCATCATTGAGTCGAGTGCCTATGGCTACACCTTC	CAIIESSAYGYTF
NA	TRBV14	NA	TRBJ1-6	TGTGCCAGCAGCCTAGGTGAATCACCCCTCCACTTT	CASSLGESPLHF
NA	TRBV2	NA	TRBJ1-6	TGTGCCAGCAGGCGAGGGGGTAATTCACTCCTCCACTTT	CASRRGGNSLLHF
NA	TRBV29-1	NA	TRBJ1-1	TGCAGCGTCCGACAGGCGAACACTGAAGCTTTCTTT	CSVRQANTEAFF
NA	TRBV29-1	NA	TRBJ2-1	TGCAGCGTTGGAGGTCCGACTCCCCTCCAGGGGAGTGAGCAGTTCTTC	CSVGGPTPLQGSEQFF
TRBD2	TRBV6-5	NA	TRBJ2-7	TGTGCCAGCAGACCCGGAGCTAGCGGGATCTACGAGCAGTACTTC	CASRPGASGIYEQYF
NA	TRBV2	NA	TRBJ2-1	TGTGCCAGCAGGGGGGAGCCCTACTACAATGAGCAGTTCTTC	CASRGEPYYNEQFF
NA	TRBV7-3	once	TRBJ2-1	TGTGCCAGCAGCCTAACTAGGAACCCCTACAATGAGCAGTTCTTC	CASSLTRNPYNEQFF
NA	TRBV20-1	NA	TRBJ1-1	TGCAGTGCTAGAGATGGGAGGAACACTGAAGCTTTCTTT	CSARDGRNTEAFF
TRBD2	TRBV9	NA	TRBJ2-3	TGTGCCAGCAGCGCCTCCAGGACTAGCGGCACAGATACGCAGTATTTT	CASSASRTSGTDTQYF
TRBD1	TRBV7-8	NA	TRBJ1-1	TGTGCCAGCAGCACTAGGGGGCCCGAAGCTTTCTTT	CASSTRGPEAFF
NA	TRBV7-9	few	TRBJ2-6	TGTGCCAGCAGCTTAGTGACGGGCCCTATCTCCTCTGGGGCCAACGTCCTGACTTTC	CASSLVTGPISSGANVLTF
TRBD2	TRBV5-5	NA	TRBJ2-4	TGTGCCAGCAGCGTTACTAGCGGGAGTCTTTCCCAGTACTTC	CASSVTSGSLSQYF
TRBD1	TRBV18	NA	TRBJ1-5	TGTGCCAGCTCACCAACCTCGGCGGGACAGTTCAATCAGCCCCAGCATTTT	CASSPTSAGQFNQPQHF
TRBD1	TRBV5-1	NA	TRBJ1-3	TGCGCCAGCAGCTTCGACAGGGGGCCCGGAAACACCATATATTTT	CASSFDRGPGNTIYF
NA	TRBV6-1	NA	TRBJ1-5	TGTGCCAGCAGTGCCCTGCTGCGACAGATCAATCAGCCCCAGCATTTT	CASSALLRQINQPQHF
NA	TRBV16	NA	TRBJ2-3	TGTGCCAGCAGCCAACTAGCCGACACAGATACGCAGTATTTT	CASSQLADTDTQYF
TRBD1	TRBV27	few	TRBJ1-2	TGTGCCAGTTATCCCCAGGGGGCCGGCAACTATGGCTACACCTTC	CASYPQGAGNYGYTF
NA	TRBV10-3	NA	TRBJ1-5	TGTGCCATCAGTGAGGTACAGGAGAATCAGCCCCAGCATTTT	CAISEVQENQPQHF
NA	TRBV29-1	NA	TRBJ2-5	TGCAGCGTGCTCCTGGGCCTACAAGAGACCCAGTACTTC	CSVLLGLQETQYF
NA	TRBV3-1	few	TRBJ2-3	TGTGCCAGCAGCCAAGATATGGGCTCCAAGCAGTATTTT	CASSQDMGSKQYF
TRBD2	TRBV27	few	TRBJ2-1	TGTGCCAGCAGTTTATCACCGGGGCTAGCGGAACCCTACAATGAGCAGTTCTTC	CASSLSPGLAEPYNEQFF
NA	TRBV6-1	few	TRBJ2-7	TGTGCCAGTCCGCCCCCGGGGATCGACGAGCAGTACTTC	CASPPPGIDEQYF
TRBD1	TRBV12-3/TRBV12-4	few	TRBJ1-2	TGTGCCAGCAGTTTAAGCCCATCGGACAGGAAGGTCTACACCTTC	CASSLSPSDRKVYTF
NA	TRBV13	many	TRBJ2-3	TGTGCCAGCAGCCTGGTGGGAGCGAGCACAGATACGCAGTATTTT	CASSLVGASTDTQYF
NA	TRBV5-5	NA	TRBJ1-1	TGTGCCAGCAGCTTCCTACAGGGCCCGGCTTTCTTT	CASSFLQGPAFF
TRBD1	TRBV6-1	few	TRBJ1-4	TGTGCCAGCAGTGGGCCGGGACAGTCCTTTGAAAAACTGTTTTTT	CASSGPGQSFEKLFF
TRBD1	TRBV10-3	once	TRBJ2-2	TGTGCCATCAATTATGACAGGGTCGGGGAGCTGTTTTTT	CAINYDRVGELFF
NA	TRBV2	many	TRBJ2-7	TGTGCCACAGGCACCACTTCCTACGAGCAGTACTTC	CATGTTSYEQYF